The sequence of this T cell receptor (beta chain) was determined in a study of cytomegalovirus exposure and HLA in healthy donors. Repertoires were generated with immunoSEQ multiplex PCR, while TCRdb's copy carries only in-frame clones and drops some. The sample includes 100,000 to 150,000 clones, 85% to 90% of them seen just once. Regarding the study as a whole: Subsequent analysis found a tendency for first-cohort TCR clusters to co-occur within the roughly 130 validation repertoires. The study recorded 164 TCR beta chains that were cytomegalovirus-associated.

The CDR3 extends over 20 amino acids. J was trimmed by 1 base and V by 2 bases; bases with no gene match: 16. The germline CDR1 and CDR2 sequences are KGHSY and FQNENV. This clone was picked up one time. Its antigen is not known. Source material: PBMCs. V and J are TRBV16 and TRBJ1-1; 10 nucleotides align to TRBD1. The receptor was isolated from a man aged 25-40 years in good health and CMV-seronegative. The CDR3 loop is CASSQLSRGQGRDQNTEAFF. CDR3 DNA: TGTGCCAGCAGCCAACTAAGTCGGGGACAGGGGCGAGACCAGAACACTGAAGCTTTCTTT.